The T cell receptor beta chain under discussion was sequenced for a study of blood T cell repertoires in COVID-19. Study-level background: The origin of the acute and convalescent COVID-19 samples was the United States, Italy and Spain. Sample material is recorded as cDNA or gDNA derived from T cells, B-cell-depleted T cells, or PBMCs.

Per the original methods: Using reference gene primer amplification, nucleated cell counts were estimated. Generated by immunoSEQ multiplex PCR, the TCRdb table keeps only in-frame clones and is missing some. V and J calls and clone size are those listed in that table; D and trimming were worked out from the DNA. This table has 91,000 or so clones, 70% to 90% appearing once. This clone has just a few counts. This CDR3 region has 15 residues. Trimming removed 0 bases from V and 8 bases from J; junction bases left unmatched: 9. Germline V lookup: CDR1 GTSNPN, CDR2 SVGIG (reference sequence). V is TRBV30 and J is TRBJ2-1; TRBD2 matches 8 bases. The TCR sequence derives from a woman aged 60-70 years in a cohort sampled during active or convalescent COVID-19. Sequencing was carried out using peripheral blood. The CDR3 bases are TGTGCCTGGAGTGTTGGTAGCGGGGAAAAGGATGAGCAGTTCTTC. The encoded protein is CAWSVGSGEKDEQFF.